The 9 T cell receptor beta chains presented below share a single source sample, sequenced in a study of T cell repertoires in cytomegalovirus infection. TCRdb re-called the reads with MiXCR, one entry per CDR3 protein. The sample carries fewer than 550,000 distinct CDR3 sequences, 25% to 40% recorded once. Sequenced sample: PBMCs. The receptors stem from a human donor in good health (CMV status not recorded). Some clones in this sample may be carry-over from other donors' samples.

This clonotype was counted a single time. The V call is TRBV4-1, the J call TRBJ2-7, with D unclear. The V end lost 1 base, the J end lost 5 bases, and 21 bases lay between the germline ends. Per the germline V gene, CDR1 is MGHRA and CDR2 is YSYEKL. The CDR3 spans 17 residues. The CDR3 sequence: CASSQAPSAAPTDEQYF. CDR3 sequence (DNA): TGCGCCAGCAGCCAAGCCCCGAGCGCCGCGCCAACGGACGAGCAGTACTTC.

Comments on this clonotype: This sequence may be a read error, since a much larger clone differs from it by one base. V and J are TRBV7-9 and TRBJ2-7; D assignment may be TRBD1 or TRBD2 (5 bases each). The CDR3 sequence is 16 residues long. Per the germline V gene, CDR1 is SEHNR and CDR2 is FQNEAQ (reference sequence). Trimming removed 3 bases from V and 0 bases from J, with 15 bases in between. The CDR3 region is CASSFAIGTFSYEQYF. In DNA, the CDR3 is TGTGCCAGCAGCTTCGCTATAGGGACCTTCTCCTACGAGCAGTACTTC.

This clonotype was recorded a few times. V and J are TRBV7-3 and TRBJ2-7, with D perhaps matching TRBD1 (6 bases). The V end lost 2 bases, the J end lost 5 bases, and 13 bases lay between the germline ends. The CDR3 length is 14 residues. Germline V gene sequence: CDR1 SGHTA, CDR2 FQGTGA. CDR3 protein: CASSLGQGSDEQYF. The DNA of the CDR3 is TGTGCCAGCAGCTTAGGGCAGGGGAGCGACGAGCAGTACTTC.

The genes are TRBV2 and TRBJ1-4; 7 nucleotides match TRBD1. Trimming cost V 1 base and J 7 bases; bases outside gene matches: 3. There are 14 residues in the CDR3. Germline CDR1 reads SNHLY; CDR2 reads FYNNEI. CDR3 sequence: CASSEVAGGEKLFF. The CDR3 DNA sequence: TGTGCCAGCAGTGAAGTCGCAGGGGGTGAAAAACTGTTTTTT. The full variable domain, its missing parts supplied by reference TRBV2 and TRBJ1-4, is EPEVTQTPSHQVTQMGQEVILRCVPISNHLYFYWYRQILGQKVEFLVSFYNNEISEKSEIFDDQFSVERPDGSNFTLKIRSTKLEDSAMYFCASSEVAGGEKLFFGSGTQLSVL.

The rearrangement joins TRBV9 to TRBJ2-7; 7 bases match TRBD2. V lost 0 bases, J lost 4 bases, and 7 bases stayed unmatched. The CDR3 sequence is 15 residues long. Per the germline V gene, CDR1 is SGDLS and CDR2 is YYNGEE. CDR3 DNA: TGTGCCAGCAGCGTAGGCCTAGCGGAAGAATACGAGCAGTACTTC. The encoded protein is CASSVGLAEEYEQYF.

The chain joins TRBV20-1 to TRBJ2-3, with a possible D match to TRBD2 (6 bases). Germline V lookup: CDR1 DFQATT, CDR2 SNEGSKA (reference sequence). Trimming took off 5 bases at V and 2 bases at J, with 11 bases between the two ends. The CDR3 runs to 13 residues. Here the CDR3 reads CSAPGLYTDTQYF. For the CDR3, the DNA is TGCAGTGCTCCCGGACTATACACAGATACGCAGTATTTT.

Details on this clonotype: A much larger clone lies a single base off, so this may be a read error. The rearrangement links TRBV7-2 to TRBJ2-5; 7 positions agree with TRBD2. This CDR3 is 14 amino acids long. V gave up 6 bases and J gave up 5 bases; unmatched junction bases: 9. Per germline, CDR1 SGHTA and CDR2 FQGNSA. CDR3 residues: CASRPVGGSETQYF. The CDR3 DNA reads TGTGCCAGCAGACCAGTAGGCGGGAGTGAGACCCAGTACTTC.

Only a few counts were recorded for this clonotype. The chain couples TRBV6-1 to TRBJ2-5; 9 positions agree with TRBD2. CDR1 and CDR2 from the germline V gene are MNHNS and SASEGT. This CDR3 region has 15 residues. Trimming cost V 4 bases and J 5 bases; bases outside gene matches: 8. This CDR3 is CASSVGRGGTETQYF. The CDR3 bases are TGTGCCAGCAGTGTGGGGCGGGGGGGCACCGAGACCCAGTACTTC.

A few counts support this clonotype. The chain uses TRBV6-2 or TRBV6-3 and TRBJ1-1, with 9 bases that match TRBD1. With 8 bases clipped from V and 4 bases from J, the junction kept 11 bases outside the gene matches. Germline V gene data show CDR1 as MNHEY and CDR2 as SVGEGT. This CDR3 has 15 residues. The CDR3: CASESIRQGGTEAFF. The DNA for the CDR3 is TGTGCCAGCGAGTCAATAAGACAGGGGGGCACTGAAGCTTTCTTT.